This T cell receptor (beta chain) was retrieved from a study of OX40 agonist ivuxolimab in advanced cancers. Whole-study context: Patients' therapy was ivuxolimab, an antibody that acts as an agonist of OX40 (CD134). Findings of the study overall: No determination was made of the antigen specificity of the expanded peripheral T cells. CD4+ and CD8+ blood T cells expanded clonally by week 6 at 0.1 to 3.0 mg/kg.

CDR3 length: 13 residues. Trimming shortened V by 8 bases and J by 5 bases, and 13 bases separated the two germline ends. The germline V gene encodes CDR1 MNHEY and CDR2 SVGAGI. A remark on this clone: The antigen is unknown.

Method: immunoSEQ multiplex PCR; TCRdb's copy keeps in-frame clones and lacks some. Of some 62,000 clones detected, about 89% appear once; the ten largest clones hold approximately 5%. The chain combines TRBV6-5 with TRBJ2-1; D not resolved. Sequenced here: CD4+ or CD8+ T cells sorted from blood, sampled in a trial of the OX40 agonist ivuxolimab. The sequence derives from an adult with an advanced solid tumor such as melanoma, head and neck, liver or kidney cancer. The CDR3 spells CASLDFYDNEQFF. In nucleotides, the CDR3 is TGTGCCAGCTTGGATTTCTACGACAATGAGCAGTTCTTC.